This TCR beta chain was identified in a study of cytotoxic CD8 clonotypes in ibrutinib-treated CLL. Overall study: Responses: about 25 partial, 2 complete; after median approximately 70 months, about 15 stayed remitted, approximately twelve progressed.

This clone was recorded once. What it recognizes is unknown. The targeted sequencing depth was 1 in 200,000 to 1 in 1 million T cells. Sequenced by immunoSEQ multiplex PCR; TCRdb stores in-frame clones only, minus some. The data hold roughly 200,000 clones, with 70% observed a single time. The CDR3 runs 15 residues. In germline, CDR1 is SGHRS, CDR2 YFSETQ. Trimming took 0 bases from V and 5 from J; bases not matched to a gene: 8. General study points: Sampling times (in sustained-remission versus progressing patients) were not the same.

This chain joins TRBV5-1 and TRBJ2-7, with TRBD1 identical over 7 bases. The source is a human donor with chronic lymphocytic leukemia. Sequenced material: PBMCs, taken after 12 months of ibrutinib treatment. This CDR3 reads CASSLETGLGHEQYF. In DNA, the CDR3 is TGCGCCAGCAGCTTGGAGACAGGGCTAGGCCACGAGCAGTACTTC.